A single T cell receptor (beta chain) is shown here with its context. Its antigen remains undetermined. Base-call qualities are not available, and no considerably larger clone is one nucleotide away. The cohort consisted of hundreds of healthy bone marrow donors. At the time of sampling, all cohort members were nominally healthy, though unrecorded immune exposures were likely present. The donor tested CMV seropositive and was one of the 289 seropositive cohort members. Each donor provided a peripheral blood sample, and peripheral blood mononuclear cells were used for TCR beta sequencing. The Qiagen DNeasy Blood Extraction Kit was used to extract genomic DNA from the blood cell samples. The data were obtained in a study of cytomegalovirus exposure and HLA in healthy donors (dated by TCRdb to about 2017). For the wider study: In an earlier analysis of 587 of the donors, 276 Gb of sequence data and roughly 100 million unique TCR beta sequences from some 170 million T cells were reported. HLA typing included class I and class II loci at four-digit resolution. The later analysis used no new phenotypic data to find candidate immune exposures, relying instead on TCR beta sequences and their occurrence across donors. Four or five DR-DQ haplotypes were handled as single units for association and clustering because linkage in the cohort was strong. On average, around 240,000 unique TCR beta nucleotide sequences were sequenced per donor among a few hundred genotyped donors of the cohort, with around 19% of those sequences being non-productive. To decide whether each TCR beta V gene segment behaved as functional or pseudogenic, an earlier analysis of 587 of the donors relied on high-throughput TCR beta sequencing. Along with the roughly 670-subject first cohort, a separate validation cohort of 120 different subjects was used. In a later genetic analysis, genome-wide SNP genotypes for about 65% of the roughly 670 donors were used, and that subset was treated as a discovery cohort. The genetic ancestry cluster associated with self-reported Caucasian donors included 81% of the roughly 390 genotyped donors. In a later analysis, previously published TCR beta repertoires from about 640 donors were re-analyzed and high-resolution HLA genotyping was added so that TCR occurrence patterns could be studied. Donor age, sex, ethnicity and CMV serostatus were compiled together with the repertoire data. Roughly 320 gigabases of sequencing data and approximately 91 million unique TCR sequences made up an early release that covered several hundred HLA-typed donors. The number of typed donors differed by locus: about 629-630 for A, B, C, DRB1 and DQB1; some 500 for DQA1; 600 to 610 for DPA1; and 450 to 480 for DPB1. To predict cytomegalovirus infection status, the study combined high-throughput TCR immunosequencing, statistical association of individual TCRs with disease status, and machine learning. The study was designed to test whether signatures of past pathogen exposure could be identified by cataloging public T cell receptors. The study profiled the T cell repertoires of under 850 subjects by immunosequencing and related them to cytomegalovirus serostatus. All discovery cohort repertoires had been generated using a single sequencing platform. Broad study findings and their caveats: In a later analysis, HLA-associated TCR beta chains showed more clonal expansion and lower generation probabilities than non-associated chains that were equally common. Because counts were too low, roughly 18 rarely observed V segments, including chromosome 9 orphons, were left out of the earlier analysis of some 600 of the donors. Broadly in line with IMGT annotations, most TCR beta V segments showed up in productive rearrangements about 87% or about 30% of the time in an earlier analysis of several hundred of the donors. When HLA alleles, especially DR and DQ, strongly co-occurred, attributing TCR associations to individual alleles was difficult. A further reported finding was that TCR beta sequences accurately predicted the HLA-A and HLA-B alleles for most subjects in the first cohort. CMV serostatus was the only immune exposure information available for the cohort. The cohort was sequenced for TCR beta chains only, and without alpha or paired-chain data the features that could be detected were limited. Linkage disequilibrium might explain the correlated functional status among segregating V segments, but an unknown experimental factor could not be excluded. A later analysis associated 16,951 TCR beta sequences with specific HLA alleles at a false discovery rate of 0.05. While some public TCRs were present in many individuals, most TCR sequences turned up only very rarely across donors. Because some donors lacked HLA typing at each locus, the association tests relied only on the typed subset. According to the authors, the approach could potentially be generalized to other disease states and immunological phenotypes. Some IMGT-functional V segments, including TRBV6-2 and TRBV6-3, could not be told apart with the 87-base-pair reads, so those segments were excluded. Presence/absence analyses assumed roughly uniform sequencing depth across donors, an assumption that may not hold. Several of the top co-occurrence clusters appeared to be linked to parvovirus B19, influenza, CMV and Epstein-Barr virus, according to a later analysis. Cytomegalovirus status was reported to be diagnosed by the classifier with high specificity and sensitivity in both the original and validation cohorts. An association between a missense DCLRE1C variant and V-gene and J-gene trimming of TCR beta chains was found in a later genetic analysis and replicated in an independent cohort. In a later analysis, TCR association rates were found to vary across HLA loci, with the most associated TCRs seen for DRB1 alleles and the fewest for HLA-C alleles. A later genetic analysis reported fewer N-insertions in productive TCRs among donors in an Asian-associated ancestry cluster than the roughly 700-donor mean. The study listed 164 TCR beta chains as associated with cytomegalovirus. A few of the identified cytomegalovirus-associated TCR beta chains were confirmed in vitro to be specific for cytomegalovirus antigens. A cluster of highly shared sequence variants was judged likely to be a technical artifact of the sequencing pipeline. According to a later analysis, most CMV-associated TCR beta chains appeared to be HLA-restricted, and the HLA associations seemed to be driven largely by CMV exposure.

To prepare the library, the immunoSEQ multiplex PCR assay was applied. For the multiplex PCR, a mixture combining 60 forward primers for TCR Vbeta segments and 13 reverse primers for TCR Jbeta segments was used. The CDR3 region of rearranged TCR beta genes was amplified from genomic DNA with a multiplex PCR assay. The Illumina HiSeq System was used to sequence the amplified TCR beta libraries as 87-base-pair reads. As for the authors' bioinformatics: In a later analysis, around 80 million unique TCR beta chains were counted across the 690 or so repertoires, and around 10 million of these chains were shared by at least two donors. To remove PCR and sequencing errors, raw reads were error-corrected and collapsed into unique sequences using a nearest-neighbor algorithm that merged closely related sequences. Alignment of CDR3 sequences to IMGT reference sequences was used to assign V, D and J gene segments. Each retained sequence needed at least a six-nucleotide match to both a V gene segment and a J gene segment. Rearrangements were called productive when the CDR3 lacked stop codons and stayed in frame with V and J; all others were non-productive. CDR3 was defined by IMGT convention, running from the second conserved V-encoded cysteine to the conserved J-encoded phenylalanine. Sequences without an unambiguous match to a single V gene segment were excluded from the earlier analysis of 450 to 750 of the donors. In an earlier analysis of about 590 of the donors, a V segment was called functional when productive rearrangements were above 56.7%, and segregating when the standard deviation between donors exceeded 5%. A statistical classification framework was built to diagnose cytomegalovirus status from the catalog of TCR beta chain sequences. V and J gene assignment, in a later analysis, came from comparing TCR nucleotide sequences with IMGT/GENE-DB human TR gene sequences. The TCRdist pipeline was used in a later analysis to assign CDR3 sequences and most-parsimonious VDJ recombination scenarios. In a later analysis, each TCR beta chain was defined by its CDR3 amino acid sequence together with its V-gene family, and reads lacking a unique V-gene family were excluded. A later analysis removed 550 to 700 highly shared, low-generation-probability nucleotide sequences to deal with suspected cross-contamination and a sequencing artifact. For each public chain, a later analysis derived a clonal expansion index from normalized ranks of inferred template counts within each repertoire. Generation probabilities in a later analysis came from a VDJ recombination model fitted to out-of-frame rearrangements, and those results were checked against IGoR. In a later analysis, TCR-TCR, TCR-HLA and TCR-CMV co-occurrence was scored with hypergeometric tests, and a repertoire-size bias correction was applied to TCR pairs. In a later analysis, false discovery rates were estimated by permuting HLA or CMV assignments 20 times. In a later analysis, co-occurring TCRs were grouped with DBSCAN, and TCRdist sequence similarity was added when clustering was performed within HLA-allele-positive subsets. Repertoires with fewer than 30,000 or more than 120,000 public chains were left out of co-occurrence clustering, as were about five repertoires with anomalous nucleotide sharing. TCRdb retrieved this table from immuneACCESS and kept in-frame rearrangements only. Not all clones are present; in checked studies, unresolved V genes account for under half, and no reason is known for the remainder. The DNA gave D and trimming, while V, J and clone size come from that table. Within this sample are over 75,000 clones, with roughly four fifths of them counted one time only. About 3.7% of the sample comes from the top ten.

For CDR1 and CDR2, the germline V gene (reference sequence) lists GTSNPN and SVGIG. Including the terminal cysteine and phenylalanine, the CDR3 comprises 16 residues. Just the 48-base CDR3 DNA is kept, in frame starting at base 1. The junction shows trimming of 0 bases on V and 0 bases on J, plus 12 bases between the germline ends. The receptor's source is a man aged 25-45 years in good health and CMV-seropositive. The sequence joins TRBV30 to TRBJ1-5; D gene: possibly TRBD1, on 6 matching bases. Material for sequencing was PBMCs. DNA sequence: TGTGCCTGGAGTGTAGGACAGTACTATAGCAATCAGCCCCAGCATTTT. The translation is CAWSVGQYYSNQPQHF.